The T cell receptor (beta chain) described here comes from a study of control samples from healthy donors and cancer patients. Generated by immunoSEQ multiplex PCR, the TCRdb table keeps only in-frame clones and is missing some. The sample contains around 70,000 clones, more than 70% of which appear only once. This clone was observed a single time. With V trimmed by 4 bases and J by 5 bases, 6 bases remained unmatched. The CDR3 is 15 amino acids. CDR1 is SGHKS and CDR2 is YYEKEE in the germline V gene (reference sequence). The receptor was derived from a woman between 45 and 65 years old with head and neck cancer. The source material was PBMCs. This sequence joins TRBV5-5 and TRBJ2-5, with 12 nucleotides matching TRBD2. This CDR3 is CASSLGTSGRETQYF. For the CDR3, the DNA is TGTGCCAGCAGCCTAGGGACTAGCGGGCGGGAGACCCAGTACTTC.